This TCR beta chain emerged from a study of identical twins. There are many counts of this clonotype. Germline V gene lookup returns CDR1 SQVTM and CDR2 ANQGSEA. This CDR3 comprises 13 residues. The ends were cut back, 6 bases at V and 3 bases at J, with 11 bases in the middle. TCRdb reprocessed the 5' RACE reads with MiXCR, giving one entry per CDR3 protein. The sample shows 200,000 to 300,000 distinct CDR3 sequences, approximately 7% of them seen only once. The same data also went into a second study, on yellow fever vaccine responses in identical twins.

The receptor was isolated from a woman aged 18-29 years in good health. The material sequenced was memory (CD45RO+) T cells sorted from blood. The chain combines TRBV29-1 with TRBJ2-2, with D possibly being TRBD2 (5 bases). In DNA form, the CDR3 reads TGCAGCGTCGGAGGAGAGGACACCGGGGAGCTGTTTTTT. Protein: CSVGGEDTGELFF.